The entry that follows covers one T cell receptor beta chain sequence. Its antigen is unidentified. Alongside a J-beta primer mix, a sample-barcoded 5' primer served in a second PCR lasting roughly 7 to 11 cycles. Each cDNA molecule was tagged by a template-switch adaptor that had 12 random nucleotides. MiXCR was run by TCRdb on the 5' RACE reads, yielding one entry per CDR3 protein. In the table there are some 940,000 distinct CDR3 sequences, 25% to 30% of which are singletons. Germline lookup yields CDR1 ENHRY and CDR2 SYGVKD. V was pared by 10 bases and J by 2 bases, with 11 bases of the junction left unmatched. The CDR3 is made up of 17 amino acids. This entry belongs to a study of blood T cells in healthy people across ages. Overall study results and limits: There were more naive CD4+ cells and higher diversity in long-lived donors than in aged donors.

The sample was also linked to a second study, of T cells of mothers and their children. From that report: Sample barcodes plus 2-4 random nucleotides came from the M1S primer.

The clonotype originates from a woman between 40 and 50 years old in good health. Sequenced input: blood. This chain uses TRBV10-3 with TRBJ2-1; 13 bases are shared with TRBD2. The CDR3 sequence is CATRTSGSMTAYNEQFF. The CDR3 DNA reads TGTGCCACACGGACTAGCGGGAGTATGACCGCCTACAATGAGCAGTTCTTC.